This TCR beta chain was captured in a study of T cells after yellow fever vaccination (dated by TCRdb to the late 2010s). Broadly, across the study: Libraries from fractions with low cell numbers were prepared with the SMART-Seq v4 Ultra Low Input RNA kit. Two healthy male donors made up the cohort, one aged 18 to 30 years and the other aged 30 to 39 years. Blood was drawn at multiple timepoints before and after primary and secondary immunization, with bulk PBMC replicates and cell subsets isolated. To follow T-cell clones before and after both primary and booster YFV17D yellow fever vaccination, bulk TCR alpha and beta repertoires underwent longitudinal sequencing. Study-wide conclusions, independent of this receptor: After the booster, most clones that had expanded after primary vaccination were detected again (nearly 98% of CD4 and roughly 86% of CD8), suggesting broad maintenance of memory. A small share of clonotypes was detected in both CD4 and CD8 compartments, with the overlap likely arising from convergent recombination. The secondary T-cell response was found to be weaker but faster than the primary response, with a peak reached on day 5 rather than on day 15. FACS-sorted repertoires could contain abundant contaminating clonotypes from the bulk population, so computational filtering was required. Only a couple of donors were included in the study, so the extent to which the findings can be generalized is limited.

The sequencer listed for this sample is Illumina NovaSeq 6000. Synthesis of TCR cDNA relied on 5'RACE template switching, a step that introduced a universal primer site along with unique molecular identifiers. cDNA synthesis was primed from both the TCR alpha and TCR beta constant segments. Two PCR steps were used to amplify libraries, with sample barcodes and sequencing adapters being added in the second step. Libraries were sequenced on Illumina HiSeq 2500 (2x100 bp) or NovaSeq (2x150 bp). The study's processing was this. Demultiplexing of reads and collapsing into UMI consensus sequences were performed with MIGEC, and V(D)J alignment was carried out with MiXCR. Vaccine-responding clonotypes were defined with edgeR using replicate PBMC samples, requiring FDR below 0.01 and a log2 fold change above 5 up to day 15. Bulk clonotypes were assigned CD4 or CD8 identity according to which sequenced CD4 or CD8 repertoire held them at higher abundance. TCRdb trimmed public reads at Q25 via fastp, called clones via MiXCR and kept in-frame beta chains. Entries that share a CDR3 protein sequence are merged under the most common genes and DNA. The V and J calls and clone size are TCRdb's, not the authors'. The sample data list over 300,000 distinct CDR3 sequences, and roughly 3.5% of these were observed just once. The ten largest make up about a quarter of the sample.

Interpreted using the paper, the treatment or condition label stands for: live attenuated yellow fever vaccine strain. Two biological replicates of bulk PBMCs were collected at each blood-draw timepoint. A standard Ficoll-Paque protocol was used to isolate PBMCs from peripheral blood. RNA was extracted with TriZol from bulk PBMCs, CD4 and CD8 fractions, and dextramer-positive and dextramer-negative fractions. The table lists this clonotype with many counts. Its target antigen remains unknown. No qualities accompany the bases; no much larger clone lies one base away. The sequenced sample was PBMCs, obtained on the day of the yellow fever booster vaccination. The sequence came from a man younger than 30 who received the YFV17D yellow fever vaccine.

Read as DNA, the sequence is TGTGCCAGCACCGGACACTTGATATATTCACCCCTCCACTTT. This is translated as CASTGHLIYSPLHF. Recombination linked TRBV5-6 to TRBJ1-6, and TRBD1 may be the D gene, going by 5 matching bases. Relative to germline, V is 6 bases shorter and J is 8 bases shorter, with 15 bases between their ends. Taken from the germline V gene, the CDR1 and CDR2 loops are SGHDT and YYEEEE. From the cysteine through the phenylalanine, the CDR3 covers 14 amino acids. The retained sequence is limited to the CDR3, 42 bases, with the frame set at the first base.